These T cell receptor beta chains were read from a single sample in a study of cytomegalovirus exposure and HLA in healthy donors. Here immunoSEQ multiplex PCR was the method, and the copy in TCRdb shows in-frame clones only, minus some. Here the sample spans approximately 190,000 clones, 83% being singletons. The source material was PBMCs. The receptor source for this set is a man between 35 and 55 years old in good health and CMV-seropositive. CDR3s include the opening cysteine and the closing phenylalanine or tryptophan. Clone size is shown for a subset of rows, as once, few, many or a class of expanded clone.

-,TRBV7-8,CASSPRQGNDEQYF
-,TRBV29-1,CSVGGMGNTEAFF
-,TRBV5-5,CASSRTGGAGTEAFF
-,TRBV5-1,CASSQGQHTEAFF
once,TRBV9,CASSPGPTGTEAFF
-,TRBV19,CASTGFKGEAFF
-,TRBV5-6,CASSLRGRYSNQPQHF
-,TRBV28,CASRKGTSTDTQYF
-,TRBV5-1,CASSLEAGGFYEQYF
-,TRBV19,CASSIGGGRSETQYF
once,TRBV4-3,CASSQDLGVSGANGLTF
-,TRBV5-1,CASSPDSSSYNEQFF
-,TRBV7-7,CASSSRFDNEQFF
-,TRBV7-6,CASSLGQGGGYTF
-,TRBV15,CATSIAREFTDTQYF
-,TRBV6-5,CASSPVEGWHGYTF
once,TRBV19,CASTPTTGGSGELFF
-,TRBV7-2,CASSPGTGYSNQPQHF
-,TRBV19,CASSPRGGDTEAFF